The following is a TCR beta chain sequence with its context. Antigen: not known. V shed 4 bases, J shed 4 bases, and the junction held 3 bases outside the gene matches. The germline V gene has CDR1 LGHDT and CDR2 YNNKEL (reference sequence). The length of the CDR3 is 14 residues. The data are from a study of Ad26.COV2.S vaccination and SARS-CoV-2 variants. TCRdb's table, derived via immunoSEQ multiplex PCR, lists solely in-frame clones and lacks some. Of about 180,000 clones listed, roughly 87% are singletons. General observations from the study: Assessments of TCR breadth and depth may have underestimated the total T cell responses.

The chain employs TRBV3-1 (or the pseudogene TRBV3-2) and TRBJ1-2; 10 nucleotides match TRBD1. The sequence was obtained from a human donor who had recovered from COVID-19. The sample here was peripheral blood, taken after recovery from COVID-19. The CDR3 DNA is TGTGCCAGCAGCCTCGGGACAGGGGCCTATGGCTACACCTTC. Encoded protein: CASSLGTGAYGYTF.